These 3 T cell receptor beta chains were sequenced from one sample in a study of T-cell reconstitution after alpha-beta-depleted transplantation in children. The library targeted TCRbeta and was prepared with unique molecular identifiers. TCRdb itself ran the PCR reads through MiXCR, one entry per CDR3 protein. The sample includes about 460,000 distinct CDR3 sequences, about 10% of them seen just once. The source material was PBMCs, mostly from graft donor cells, sampled 180 days after TCRalphabeta/CD19-depleted stem cell transplant. These receptors were collected from a female patient aged 2-15 years who had a stem cell transplant for aplastic anemia, so the T cells may come from the graft donor.

In its sample, this clonotype was seen many times. As DNA, the CDR3 is TGCAGCGTTGAAGATCTTGGGACAGGGTTTGGCTACACCTTC. Translation: CSVEDLGTGFGYTF. This chain links TRBV29-1 with TRBJ1-2, with 9 bases identical to TRBD1. The CDR3 runs 14 residues. Germline V gene data show CDR1 as SQVTM and CDR2 as ANQGSEA. Unmatched junction bases numbered 6, after V lost 0 bases and J lost 7 bases.

The chain carries TRBV20-1 and TRBJ2-3; D unresolved. CDR1 is DFQATT and CDR2 is SNEGSKA in the germline V gene (reference sequence). V shed 5 bases and J shed 6 bases, with 15 bases lying between them. CDR3 length: 13 amino acids. The CDR3 is CSAPRVNTDTQYF. CDR3 bases: TGCAGTGCTCCTCGGGTAAACACCGATACGCAGTATTTT.

The chain couples TRBV29-1 to TRBJ1-2; D is perhaps TRBD1 (5 bases). Between the trimmed V and J ends, which lost 6 bases and 6 bases, there was a span of 17 bases. This CDR3 is 13 amino acids long. From germline, CDR1 is SQVTM and CDR2 ANQGSEA. The CDR3 nucleotides read TGCAGCGTCAAGGACATGTGGGGTCATGGCTACACCTTC. It codes for CSVKDMWGHGYTF.